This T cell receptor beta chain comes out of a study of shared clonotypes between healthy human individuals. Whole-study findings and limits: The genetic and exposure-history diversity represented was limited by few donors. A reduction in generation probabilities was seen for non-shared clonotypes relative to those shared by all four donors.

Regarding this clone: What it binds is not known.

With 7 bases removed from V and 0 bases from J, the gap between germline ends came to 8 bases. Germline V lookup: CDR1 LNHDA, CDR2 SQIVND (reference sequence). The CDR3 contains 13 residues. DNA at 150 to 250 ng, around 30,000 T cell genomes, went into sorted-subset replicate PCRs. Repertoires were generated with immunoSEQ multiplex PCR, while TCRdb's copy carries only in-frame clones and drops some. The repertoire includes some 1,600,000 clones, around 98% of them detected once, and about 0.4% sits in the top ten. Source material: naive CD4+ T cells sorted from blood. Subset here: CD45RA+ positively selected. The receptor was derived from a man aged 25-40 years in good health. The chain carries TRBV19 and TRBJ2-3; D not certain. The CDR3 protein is CASTVGSTDTQYF. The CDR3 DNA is TGTGCCAGTACAGTCGGTAGCACAGATACGCAGTATTTT.